The sequence of this T cell receptor (beta chain) was determined in a study of blood T cell repertoires in COVID-19. The assay was immunoSEQ multiplex PCR, and TCRdb's table has in-frame clones only and misses some. The data contain about 170,000 clones, around three quarters of them seen just once; the ten biggest clones take up 8% to 9.5%. This CDR3 has 20 amino acids. The V segment lost 0 bases and the J segment 1 base; nucleotides outside the gene matches: 12. CDR1 is LNHDA and CDR2 is SQIVND in the germline V gene (reference sequence). The receptor comes from a man aged 55 to 70 with acute or convalescent COVID-19. The rearrangement joins TRBV19 to TRBJ2-3, with 11 bases fitting TRBD2. The sequenced sample was peripheral blood. In DNA, the CDR3 is TGTGCCAGTAGTATAGAAGCTAGCGGGGGGTGGTCAGCCCGCACAGATACGCAGTATTTT. Protein: CASSIEASGGWSARTDTQYF.